This T cell receptor beta chain was profiled in a study of cytomegalovirus exposure and HLA in healthy donors. Study-wide context: Earlier, 150 million to 200 million T cells were analyzed, and about 100 million unique TCR beta sequences were found among them. Overall study results and limits: The records held CMV serostatus as the only immune exposure information. There were 150 to 200 TCR beta chains listed as cytomegalovirus-associated. Most of the CMV-associated TCR beta chains (in a later analysis) appeared to be HLA-restricted.

Primers included in the PCR were 60 Vbeta and 13 Jbeta primers. Sequenced by immunoSEQ multiplex PCR; TCRdb stores in-frame clones only, minus some. In the table there are roughly 110,000 clones, 70% to 80% of which are singletons. Germline V gene sequence: CDR1 SGHAT, CDR2 FQNNGV. CDR3 length: 16 amino acids. Trimming removed 4 bases from V and 5 bases from J, with 18 bases in between. Worth noting for this clone: Its antigen is not known.

This TCR came from a man in his late teens or twenties in good health and CMV-seronegative. Sequencing was carried out using PBMCs. V is TRBV11-2 and J is TRBJ2-1; D is perhaps TRBD2 (5 bases). The CDR3 spells CASSSIDRGLDNEQFF. In nucleotides, the CDR3 is TGTGCCAGCAGCTCGATAGACCGCGGGTTAGACAATGAGCAGTTCTTC.